This record covers a single TCR beta chain. Its antigen is not identified. The data belong to a study of long-term antiretroviral therapy in people with HIV. Broader study findings: Blood, drawn from the mid-2000s to the late 2010s, may reflect older ART regimens.

CDR3 length: 15 residues. In germline, CDR1 is MNHNS, CDR2 SASEGT. Between the trimmed V and J ends, which lost 4 bases and 6 bases, there was a span of 15 bases. Runs used v3.0 of the immunoSEQ assay and were done at survey level. Repertoires were generated with immunoSEQ multiplex PCR, while TCRdb's copy carries only in-frame clones and drops some. This table holds some 30,000 clones, approximately 85% found once. Sequencing was performed on unsorted PBMCs, taken 3.3 years after starting antiretroviral therapy. V is TRBV6-1 and J is TRBJ2-2; possibly TRBD1 for D (5 bases). This clonotype was sampled from a man aged 18 to 29 with HIV. The CDR3 is CASSVDRSVAGELFF. The DNA of the CDR3 is TGTGCCAGCAGTGTTGACAGAAGCGTGGCCGGGGAGCTGTTTTTT.